The next 21 T cell receptor beta chains were all read from a single sample in a study of blood T cells in healthy people across ages. For the second PCR, which ran for about 7 to 11 cycles, a sample-barcoded 5' primer and a J-beta primer mix were used. TCRdb reanalysed the 5' RACE reads using MiXCR and keeps one entry per CDR3 protein. The sample has about 670,000 distinct CDR3 sequences; 52% are singletons. The sequenced sample was blood. Source of these receptors: a woman over 75 in good health.

V usage is TRBV28 and J usage is TRBJ1-2; D gene ambiguous. The ends were cut back, 5 bases at V and 8 bases at J, with 12 bases in the middle. The V gene's germline CDR1 is MDHEN and CDR2 SYDVKM. CDR3 length equals 12 residues. The CDR3 sequence is CASSPKTGGYTF. The CDR3, as DNA: TGTGCCAGCAGTCCGAAGACTGGCGGCTACACCTTC.

V gene TRBV30 combines with J gene TRBJ2-2; 7 positions agree with TRBD1. V lost 3 bases to trimming and J lost 7 bases; unmatched junction nucleotides: 2. This CDR3 region has 12 residues. The germline V gene encodes CDR1 GTSNPN and CDR2 SVGIG (reference sequence). The CDR3 DNA reads as TGTGCCTGGAGGACAGGGTACGGGGAGCTGTTTTTT. This translates into CAWRTGYGELFF.

This chain connects TRBV20-1 to TRBJ2-7; TRBD1 matches 7 bases. Germline V gene lookup returns CDR1 DFQATT and CDR2 SNEGSKA (reference sequence). This CDR3 contains 14 residues. V lost 3 bases, J lost 4 bases, and 9 bases stayed unmatched. Here the CDR3 DNA reads TGCAGTGCTAGGGGGGACAGTTTTTTTTACGAGCAGTACTTC. Residues: CSARGDSFFYEQYF.

Only a few counts were recorded for this clonotype. A much more abundant neighbour one base away suggests this may be a read error. CDR3 sequence: CASSAGGQAYNEQYF. In DNA form, the CDR3 reads TGTGCCAGCAGCGCGGGGGGACAGGCATACAATGAGCAGTACTTC. J is TRBJ2-1 and V is TRBV9; maybe TRBD1 (8 bases). Judging by the DNA end, TRBJ2-7 fits better; the J call may be wrong. The germline gives CDR1 SGDLS, CDR2 YYNGEE. The CDR3 covers 15 residues.

The chain employs TRBV3-1 and TRBJ1-1; D remains ambiguous. V was pared by 7 bases and J by 1 base, with 7 bases between. The CDR3 covers 12 residues. In germline, CDR1 is LGHDT, CDR2 YNNKEL (reference sequence). This CDR3 reads CASNRGNTEAFF. Here the CDR3 DNA reads TGTGCCAGCAACCGGGGGAACACTGAAGCTTTCTTT.

This chain connects TRBV7-2 to TRBJ2-5, with no clear D. Trimming removed 4 bases from V and 11 bases from J, with 17 bases in between. The CDR3 totals 13 residues. Germline lookup yields CDR1 SGHTA and CDR2 FQGNSA. Here the CDR3 DNA reads TGTGCCAGCAGCTCTTACCTCGCGGATGAGCAGTACTTC. Its protein product is CASSSYLADEQYF.

This clonotype has only a few counts. J is TRBJ2-2 and V is TRBV24-1; 7 nucleotides match TRBD1. V trimming: 5 bases; J trimming: 2 bases; junction bases outside the gene matches: 4. CDR3 size: 15 residues. Germline V CDR1 and CDR2: KGHDR, SFDVKD. In DNA form, the CDR3 reads TGTGCCACCAGTGTAAGAGGGGGCAACACCGGGGAGCTGTTTTTT. Its protein product is CATSVRGGNTGELFF.

This clonotype has a count of ten or more. The chain links TRBV12-3 or TRBV12-4 to TRBJ1-2; D not resolved. The CDR3 spans 14 residues. V was cut by 1 base and J by 4 bases, with 10 bases left in between. CDR3 sequence: CASSLGGLSYGYTF. The CDR3 DNA is TGTGCCAGCAGTTTAGGCGGACTGAGCTATGGCTACACCTTC.

This clonotype was detected a few times. This rearrangement joins TRBV12-3 or TRBV12-4 to TRBJ2-2; TRBD1 agrees at 7 bases. This CDR3 has 15 amino acids. The V gene end was trimmed by 5 bases and the J gene end by 2 bases; junction bases not matched to a gene: 5. The CDR3 is CASSPRDSNTGELFF. In nucleotides, the CDR3 is TGTGCCAGCAGTCCCCGGGACAGCAACACCGGGGAGCTGTTTTTT.

With regard to this clonotype: A much larger clone differs from this one at a single base, so this may be a read error. This chain links TRBV24-1 with TRBJ2-5; 9 positions agree with TRBD2. This CDR3 spans 15 amino acids. J was trimmed by 11 bases and V by 1 base; bases with no gene match: 10. Per the germline V gene, CDR1 is KGHDR and CDR2 is SFDVKD. Here the CDR3 reads CATSDFGTSFNEQYF. CDR3 DNA: TGTGCCACCAGTGATTTCGGGACTAGCTTCAATGAGCAGTACTTC.

This clonotype has a single count. This sequence may be a read error, since a much larger clone differs from it by one base. The V call is TRBV12-3 or TRBV12-4, the J call TRBJ2-1, with D unresolved. This CDR3 is 13 amino acids long. Trimming cost V 5 bases and J 8 bases, with 13 bases left between them. CDR3 nucleotide sequence: TGTGCCAGCAGTGTCCTAACATCCCATGAGCAGTTCTTC. It codes for CASSVLTSHEQFF.

V is TRBV21-1 and J is TRBJ2-2; the D call TRBD1 from the table was never checked on the DNA. TRBV21-1 is annotated as a pseudogene. The CDR3 is 12 amino acids. This CDR3 reads CASSLGDGELFF. DNA of the CDR3: TGTGCCAGCAGCTTGGGGGACGGGGAGCTGTTTTTT.

This rearrangement joins TRBV16 to TRBJ2-4; D may be TRBD2 (5 bases). The tail of the sequence fits TRBJ2-7 better, so the J call may be wrong. Germline V gives CDR1 KGHSY, CDR2 FQNENV. The CDR3 runs to 15 residues. DNA for the CDR3: TGTGCCAGCAGCCAGGCTGTGTCTAGCCGGTACGAGCAGTACTTC. Translated, it gives CASSQAVSSRYEQYF.

In the case of this clonotype: At one end the junction does not follow the germline gene, possibly because of a read error. The rearrangement uses TRBV27 and TRBJ1-6, with 8 bases matching TRBD1. CDR1 is MNHEY, CDR2 SMNVEV, per germline (reference sequence). The CDR3 length is 15 residues. CDR3 in amino acids: CASSSQDRDSSSLHF. The CDR3 DNA is TGTGCCAGCAGTTCCCAGGACAGGGATAGTTCATCCCTCCACTTT.

This clonotype was found a few times. J is TRBJ1-6 and V is TRBV28; the D is unclear. Germline-derived CDR1 and CDR2 are MDHEN and SYDVKM. Trimming removed 6 bases from V and 4 bases from J, with 13 bases in between. The CDR3 covers 15 residues. As DNA, the CDR3 is TGTGCCAGCAGACTCCGAGACACGTATAATTCACCCCTCCACTTT. Protein product: CASRLRDTYNSPLHF.

The table lists this clonotype with a few counts. The CDR3 DNA reads TGCGCCAGCAGCCGCGTAGAGACTAGCGGGGGGCCCTACAATGAGCAGTTCTTC. Protein product: CASSRVETSGGPYNEQFF. The chain links TRBV4-1 to TRBJ2-1; 13 nucleotides agree with TRBD2. The J segment lost 2 bases and the V segment lost 4 bases, leaving 8 bases of the junction unmatched. The CDR3 has 18 amino acids. The germline V gene encodes CDR1 MGHRA and CDR2 YSYEKL.

This clonotype occurred many times. The CDR3 DNA reads as TGCAGTGCACCGAAAACTAGCTTTGGGGTTGGGGCCAACGTCCTGACTTTC. Protein product: CSAPKTSFGVGANVLTF. The gene calls are TRBV20-1 and TRBJ2-6; D is possibly TRBD2 (6 bases). Trimming shortened V by 6 bases and J by 3 bases, and 21 bases separated the two germline ends. There are 17 residues in the CDR3. The germline CDR1 and CDR2 sequences are DFQATT and SNEGSKA (reference sequence).

This clonotype was seen at least ten times. Being one base from a much bigger clone, this may be a read error. The chain couples TRBV9 to TRBJ2-5; D could derive from TRBD1 or TRBD2 (7 bases each). The CDR3 extends over 15 amino acids. CDR1 is SGDLS, CDR2 YYNGEE, per germline. V was trimmed by 0 bases and J by 11 bases, leaving 20 bases between them. CDR3 sequence (DNA): TGTGCCAGCAGCGTAGCTCGACAGGGAGGGGGGGAGCAGTACTTC. It is translated as CASSVARQGGGEQYF. The variable domain in full, completed from reference TRBV9 and TRBJ2-5, reads DSGVTQTPKHLITATGQRVTLRCSPRSGDLSVYWYQQSLDQGLQFLIQYYNGEERAKGNILERFSAQQFPDLHSELNLSSLELGDSALYFCASSVARQGGGEQYFGPGTRLLVL.

This sequence joins TRBV21-1 and TRBJ2-5; TRBD2, the table's D call, was not compared with the DNA. TRBV21-1 is termed a pseudogene. The CDR3 spans 17 residues. For the CDR3, the DNA is TGTGCCAGCAGCAAAAATCGGAGTCCGGGACACCAAGAGACCCAGTACTTC. Translation: CASSKNRSPGHQETQYF.

The V gene is TRBV20-1, the J gene TRBJ2-1; tentatively, D is TRBD1 (6 bases). Germline V gene sequence: CDR1 DFQATT, CDR2 SNEGSKA (reference sequence). The length of the CDR3 is 13 residues. With 2 bases removed from V and 15 bases from J, the gap between germline ends came to 20 bases. CDR3 sequence: CSARPSSGTKGFF. CDR3 nucleotides: TGCAGTGCTAGACCCAGTTCCGGGACAAAGGGGTTCTTC.

This clonotype was counted at least ten times. This sequence joins TRBV10-3 and TRBJ2-3; possible D gene TRBD1, 6 bases. V was pared by 3 bases and J by 1 base, with 8 bases between. Germline loops: CDR1 ENHRY, CDR2 SYGVKD. This CDR3 contains 14 residues. CDR3 bases: TGTGCCATCAGTGAAGGGGGTGGCACAGATACGCAGTATTTT. This gives the protein CAISEGGGTDTQYF.